This T cell receptor (beta chain) originates from a study of OX40 agonist ivuxolimab in advanced cancers. Study background: It was ivuxolimab, an agonistic anti-OX40 (CD134) antibody, that patients were treated with. Broader study findings: Individuals who were partial responders at 0.1-3.0 mg/kg had clonal expansion that ranked among the lowest. The study observed clonal expansion of CD4+ and CD8+ blood T cells by week 6 at 0.1 to 3.0 mg/kg. The antigens recognized by the expanded peripheral T cells, that is their antigen specificity, were not determined.

This clone was seen a few times. Its antigen is unidentified. V was pared by 7 bases and J by 4 bases, with 12 bases of the junction left unmatched. This CDR3 region has 15 residues. Germline V gene data show CDR1 as SGHVS and CDR2 as FNYEAQ. TCRdb's copy holds only in-frame clones and misses some; the assay was immunoSEQ multiplex PCR. In the table there are 20,000 to 25,000 clones, 70% to 90% of which are singletons. The source of this sequence is an adult with an advanced solid tumor such as melanoma, head and neck, liver or kidney cancer. The chain is built from TRBV7-6 and TRBJ2-5; TRBD2 aligns across 7 bases. The sample in question was CD4+ or CD8+ T cells sorted from blood, obtained in a trial of the OX40 agonist ivuxolimab. The CDR3 DNA is TGTGCCAGCACCGAAGATAGGGGAGGGACAGAGACCCAGTACTTC. Translating it yields CASTEDRGGTETQYF.